This T cell receptor beta chain was identified during a study of T cell changes during pregnancy in multiple sclerosis (dated by TCRdb to about 2019). Notes on the research overall: Changes in the T cell repertoire over the course of pregnancy were examined in this study in women with multiple sclerosis.

Libraries came from the immunoSEQ multiplex PCR assay. The source is immuneACCESS, and TCRdb retained only in-frame sequences with V and J called. Part of the clones is not carried over; for the studies checked, unresolved V genes explain less than half of this, and the remainder is unexplained. The sample includes over 55,000 clones, with about 89% observed a single time. The ten largest make up about 2.5% of the sample. Trimming takes 3 bases from V and 2 bases from J, and the germline ends sit 26 bases apart. Inclusive of the bounding cysteine and phenylalanine, the CDR3 is 19 residues long. Of all the DNA, just the CDR3 is kept, 57 bases in frame from base 1. CDR1 and CDR2 are drawn from the germline V gene: SGDLS, YYNGEE. With respect to this clone: What this receptor recognizes is not known. Nothing much larger sits one base from this clone, and base qualities are not available.

This chain is built from TRBV9 and TRBJ1-2; TRBD1 is possibly the D segment (6 matching bases). The sample in question was peripheral blood, obtained in the first trimester of pregnancy. The TCR comes from a female donor with multiple sclerosis, enrolled in a pregnancy study. CDR3 reads: CASSAESRGLKSKNYGYTF. The sequence in DNA is TGTGCCAGCAGCGCTGAAAGCAGGGGCCTAAAGTCGAAAAACTATGGCTACACCTTC.